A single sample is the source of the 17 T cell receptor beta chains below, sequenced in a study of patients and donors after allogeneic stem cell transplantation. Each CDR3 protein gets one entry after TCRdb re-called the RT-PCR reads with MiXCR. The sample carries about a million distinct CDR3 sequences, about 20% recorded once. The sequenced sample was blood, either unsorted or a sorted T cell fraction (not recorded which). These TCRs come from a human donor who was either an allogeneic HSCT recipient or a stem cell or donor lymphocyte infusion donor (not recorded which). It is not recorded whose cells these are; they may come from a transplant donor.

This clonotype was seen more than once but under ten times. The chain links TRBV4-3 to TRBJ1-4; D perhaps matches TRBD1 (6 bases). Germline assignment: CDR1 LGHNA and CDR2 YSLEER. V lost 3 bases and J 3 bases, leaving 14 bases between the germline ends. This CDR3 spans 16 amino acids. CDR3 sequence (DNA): TGCGCCAGCAGCCATCTCCTGACAGGTTCTAATGAAAAACTGTTTTTT. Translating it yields CASSHLLTGSNEKLFF.

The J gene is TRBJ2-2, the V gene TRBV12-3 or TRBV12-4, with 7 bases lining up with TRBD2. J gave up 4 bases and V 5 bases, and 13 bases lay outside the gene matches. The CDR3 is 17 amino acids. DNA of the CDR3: TGTGCCAGCAGTAAGGGTCTGCGGACTAGTCGCACCGGGGAGCTGTTTTTT. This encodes CASSKGLRTSRTGELFF.

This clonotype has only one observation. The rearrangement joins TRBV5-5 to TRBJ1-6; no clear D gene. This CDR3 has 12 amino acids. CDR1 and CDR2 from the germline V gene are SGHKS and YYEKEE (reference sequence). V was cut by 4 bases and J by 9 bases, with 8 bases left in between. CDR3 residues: CASSQDLSPLHF. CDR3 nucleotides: TGTGCCAGCAGCCAGGACCTTTCACCCCTCCACTTT.

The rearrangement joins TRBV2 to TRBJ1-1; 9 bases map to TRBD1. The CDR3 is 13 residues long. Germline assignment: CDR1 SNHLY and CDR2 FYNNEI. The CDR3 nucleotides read TGTGCTCGACAGGGGGACGTGAACACTGAAGCTTTCTTT. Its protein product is CARQGDVNTEAFF.

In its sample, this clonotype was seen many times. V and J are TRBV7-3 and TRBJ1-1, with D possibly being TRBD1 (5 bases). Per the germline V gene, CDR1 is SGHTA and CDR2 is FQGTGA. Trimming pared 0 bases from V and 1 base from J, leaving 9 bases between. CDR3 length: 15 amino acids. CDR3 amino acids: CASSLTGGANTEAFF. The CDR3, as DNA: TGTGCCAGCAGCTTAACCGGGGGAGCGAACACTGAAGCTTTCTTT.

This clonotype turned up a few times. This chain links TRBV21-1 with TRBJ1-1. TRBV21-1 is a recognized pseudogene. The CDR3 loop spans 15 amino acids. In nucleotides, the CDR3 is TGTGCCAGCAGCAAAAAGGCGGAGGGATCCACTGAAGCTTTCTTT. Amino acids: CASSKKAEGSTEAFF.

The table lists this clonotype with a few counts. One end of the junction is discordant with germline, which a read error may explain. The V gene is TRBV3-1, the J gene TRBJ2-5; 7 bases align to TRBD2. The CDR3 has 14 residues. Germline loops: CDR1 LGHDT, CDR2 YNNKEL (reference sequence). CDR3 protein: CASSPQSVASGPLF. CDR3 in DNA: TGTGCCAGCAGCCCCCAATCGGTGGCTAGCGGTCCTTTATTC.

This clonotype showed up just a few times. CDR3: CSVRDSSDQPQHF. The DNA for the CDR3 is TGCAGCGTCCGGGACAGTTCGGATCAGCCCCAGCATTTT. The chain joins TRBV29-1 to TRBJ1-5, with 7 bases aligning to TRBD1. The CDR3 runs 13 residues. Germline CDR1 and CDR2: SQVTM and ANQGSEA. V dropped 6 bases and J dropped 5; count of bases not matched to a gene: 7.

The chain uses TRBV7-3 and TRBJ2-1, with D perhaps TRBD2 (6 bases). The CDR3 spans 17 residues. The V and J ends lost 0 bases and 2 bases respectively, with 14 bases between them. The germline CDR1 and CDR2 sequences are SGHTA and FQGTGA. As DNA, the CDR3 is TGTGCCAGCAGCTTAACCCCAAGCGGGCTTGCCTACAATGAGCAGTTCTTC. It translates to CASSLTPSGLAYNEQFF.

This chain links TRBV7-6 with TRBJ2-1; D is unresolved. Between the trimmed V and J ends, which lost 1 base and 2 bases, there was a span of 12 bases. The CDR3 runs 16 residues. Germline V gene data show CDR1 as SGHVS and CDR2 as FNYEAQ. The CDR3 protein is CASSLGQGQPYNEQFF. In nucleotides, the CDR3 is TGTGCCAGCAGCTTAGGGCAAGGGCAACCCTACAATGAGCAGTTCTTC.

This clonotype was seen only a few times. The CDR3 region has the DNA TGTGCCAGCAGCTTGATTGGCGGGGGGAGCACAGATACGCAGTATTTT. The encoded protein is CASSLIGGGSTDTQYF. The chain employs TRBV7-2 and TRBJ2-3, with 8 nucleotides matching TRBD2. Germline CDR1 and CDR2: SGHTA and FQGNSA. Trimming removed 3 bases from V and 0 bases from J; junction bases left unmatched: 5. CDR3 size: 16 residues.

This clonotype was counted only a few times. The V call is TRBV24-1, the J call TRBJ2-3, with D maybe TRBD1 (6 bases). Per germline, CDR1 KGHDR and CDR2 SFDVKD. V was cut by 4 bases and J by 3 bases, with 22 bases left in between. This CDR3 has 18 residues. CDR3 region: CATSDPANRAGTTDTQYF. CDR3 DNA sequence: TGTGCCACCAGTGACCCCGCAAACAGGGCTGGGACGACAGATACGCAGTATTTT.

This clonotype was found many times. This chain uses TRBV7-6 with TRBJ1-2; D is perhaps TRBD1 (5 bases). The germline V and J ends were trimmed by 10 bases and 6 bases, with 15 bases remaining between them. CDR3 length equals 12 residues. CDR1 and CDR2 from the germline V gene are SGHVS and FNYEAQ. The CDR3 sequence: CAIPKGPNGYTF. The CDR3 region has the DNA TGTGCCATCCCCAAGGGACCGAATGGCTACACCTTC. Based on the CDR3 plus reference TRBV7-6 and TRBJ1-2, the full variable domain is GAGVSQSPRYKVTKRGQDVALRCDPISGHVSLYWYRQALGQGPEFLTYFNYEAQQDKSGLPNDRFSAERPEGSISTLTIQRTEQRDSAMYRCAIPKGPNGYTFGSGTRLTVV.

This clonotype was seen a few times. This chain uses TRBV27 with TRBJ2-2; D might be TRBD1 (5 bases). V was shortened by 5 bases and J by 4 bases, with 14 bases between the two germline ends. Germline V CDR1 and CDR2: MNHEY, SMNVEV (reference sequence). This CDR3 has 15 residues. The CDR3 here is CASSTDTSGTGELFF. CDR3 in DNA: TGTGCCAGCAGTACGGACACCTCTGGCACCGGGGAGCTGTTTTTT.

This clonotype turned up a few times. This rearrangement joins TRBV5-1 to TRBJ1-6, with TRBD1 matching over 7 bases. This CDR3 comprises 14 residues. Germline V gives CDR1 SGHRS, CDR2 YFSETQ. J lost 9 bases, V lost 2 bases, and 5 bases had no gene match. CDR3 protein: CASSLTGAGSPLHF. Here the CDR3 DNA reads TGCGCCAGCAGCTTAACAGGGGCAGGTTCACCCCTCCACTTT.

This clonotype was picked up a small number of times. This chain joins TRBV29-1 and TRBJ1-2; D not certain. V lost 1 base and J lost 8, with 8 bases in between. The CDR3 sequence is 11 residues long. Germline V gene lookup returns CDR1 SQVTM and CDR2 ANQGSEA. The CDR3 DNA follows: TGCAGCGTTGAAGCTTGGCAGGGCTACACCTTC. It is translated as CSVEAWQGYTF.

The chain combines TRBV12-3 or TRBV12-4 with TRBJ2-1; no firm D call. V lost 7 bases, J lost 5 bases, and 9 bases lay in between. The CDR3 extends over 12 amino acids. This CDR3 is CASTRRHNEQFF. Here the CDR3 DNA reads TGTGCCAGCACCCGGCGCCACAATGAGCAGTTCTTC.